This TCR beta chain was sequenced for a study of tissue T cells after allogeneic stem cell transplantation. Overall study results and limits: Only a limited share of tissue TCRs appeared in blood or spleen. Anatomically similar tissues had similar TCR repertoires within each patient. Few T cell clones were shared across patients, but motif clusters showed tissue-specific shared signatures. Limitations included a small, clinically heterogeneous cohort and limited sampling depth.

Looked up from germline, CDR1 is NSQYPW and CDR2 is LRSPGD (reference sequence). The CDR3 is 16 amino acids. V lost 3 bases and J lost 0; bases outside the gene matches: 3. Here immunoSEQ multiplex PCR was the method, and the copy in TCRdb shows in-frame clones only, minus some. The table records 48,000 or so clones, 65% to 80% of them present only once. Worth noting for this clone: Its antigen is currently unknown. Gene labels here are mouse ones. Read data end 1 residue before the CDR3 end; the end is taken from the germline J gene.

This rearrangement joins TRBV1 to TRBJ2-3; 10 bases match TRBD2. This receptor was obtained from a pool of C57BL/6 mice in good health. Input material: sorted cells pooled from one or two spleens. The CDR3 loop is CTCSADWGYSAETLYF. CDR3 DNA (partial): TGCACCTGCAGTGCGGACTGGGGGTATAGTGCAGAAACGCTGTAT.